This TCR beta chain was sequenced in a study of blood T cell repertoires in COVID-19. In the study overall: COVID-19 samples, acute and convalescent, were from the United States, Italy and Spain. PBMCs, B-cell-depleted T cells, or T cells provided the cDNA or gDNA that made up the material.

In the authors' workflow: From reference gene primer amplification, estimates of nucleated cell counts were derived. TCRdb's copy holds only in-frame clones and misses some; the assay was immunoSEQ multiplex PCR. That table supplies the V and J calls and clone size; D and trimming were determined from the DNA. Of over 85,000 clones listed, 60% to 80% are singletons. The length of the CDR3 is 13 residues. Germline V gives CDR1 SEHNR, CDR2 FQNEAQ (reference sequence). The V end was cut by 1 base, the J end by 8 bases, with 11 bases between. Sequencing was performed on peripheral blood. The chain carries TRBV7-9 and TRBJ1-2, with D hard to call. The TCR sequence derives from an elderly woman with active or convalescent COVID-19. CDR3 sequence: CASSLGREGGYTF. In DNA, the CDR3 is TGTGCCAGCAGCTTAGGGAGGGAAGGAGGCTACACCTTC.